This T cell receptor beta chain originates from a study of CD4+ T cells in melanoma. Study-wide results and caveats: CD8+ T cell, macrophage and B cell function reportedly correlated with neoantigen-specific CD4+ T cells. Neoantigen-specific CD4+ T cells in melanoma reportedly had diverse differentiation states.

Comment on this clone: Its target is not known.

Germline loops: CDR1 SQVTM, CDR2 ANQGSEA. The germline V and J ends were trimmed by 7 bases and 0 bases, with 19 bases remaining between them. The CDR3 totals 15 residues. Here immunoSEQ multiplex PCR was the method, and the copy in TCRdb shows in-frame clones only, minus some. In the table there are approximately 19,000 clones, around 80% of which are singletons. This TCR derives from a human donor with melanoma. J is TRBJ2-7 and V is TRBV29-1; perhaps TRBD1 as D (6 bases). For the CDR3, the DNA is TGCAGCGCGTCGTCGACAGGCCGTAGCTCCTACGAGCAGTACTTC. Amino acid sequence: CSASSTGRSSYEQYF.